Reported below is one T cell receptor beta chain. The data were taken from a study of T cell responses to AZD1222 COVID-19 vaccine. Sequencing was performed with immunoSEQ multiplex PCR; in TCRdb, only in-frame clones are kept and a portion is missing. The sample carries fewer than 150,000 clones, less than 95% recorded once. The CDR3 loop spans 12 amino acids. The germline V gene encodes CDR1 MNHEY and CDR2 SVGAGI. Trimming took off 2 bases at V and 3 bases at J, with 4 bases between the two ends. The sequencing used peripheral blood, collected on day 0 of AZD1222 vaccination. The chain has TRBV6-5 and TRBJ1-2; D gene uncertain. The clonotype was recovered from an adult in good health. The CDR3 DNA is TGTGCCAGCAGTTACCGGGACTATGGCTACACCTTC. Protein product: CASSYRDYGYTF.